This T cell receptor (beta chain) was captured in a study of blood T cell repertoires in COVID-19. Study background: The samples span acute and convalescent COVID-19 from the United States, Italy and Spain. From T cells, B-cell-depleted T cells, or PBMCs came the material, which was cDNA or gDNA.

Original processing methods: The assay estimated nucleated cells by amplifying reference gene primers. Measured with immunoSEQ multiplex PCR; TCRdb has only the in-frame clones, and not every one. V, J and clone size were drawn from that table, and D and trimming were deduced from the DNA. Among roughly 39,000 clones listed, around nine tenths were seen once. CDR1 is SGHTA, CDR2 FQGNSA, per germline. V was cut by 1 base and J by 4 bases, with 22 bases left in between. The length of the CDR3 is 18 residues. This receptor was identified in a human donor in a cohort sampled during active COVID-19. The sequenced sample was peripheral blood. The rearrangement joins TRBV7-2 to TRBJ2-5, with D unresolved. The CDR3 sequence is CASSLGGGVIRIGETQYF. The CDR3 nucleotides read TGTGCCAGCAGCTTAGGTGGTGGAGTCATACGGATCGGAGAGACCCAGTACTTC.